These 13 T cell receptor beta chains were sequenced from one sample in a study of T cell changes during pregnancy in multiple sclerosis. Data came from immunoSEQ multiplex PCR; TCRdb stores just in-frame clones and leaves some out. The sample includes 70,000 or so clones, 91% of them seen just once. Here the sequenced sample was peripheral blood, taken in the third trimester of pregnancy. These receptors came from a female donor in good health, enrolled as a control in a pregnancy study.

The CDR3 DNA reads as TGTGCCAGCAGCCAACTTGGTGGGACAGGGATATACGAGCAGTACTTC. Protein: CASSQLGGTGIYEQYF. The chain couples TRBV11-2 to TRBJ2-7; TRBD1 matches 9 bases. With V trimmed by 5 bases and J by 4 bases, 12 bases remained unmatched. The CDR3 extends over 16 amino acids. Germline lookup yields CDR1 SGHAT and CDR2 FQNNGV.

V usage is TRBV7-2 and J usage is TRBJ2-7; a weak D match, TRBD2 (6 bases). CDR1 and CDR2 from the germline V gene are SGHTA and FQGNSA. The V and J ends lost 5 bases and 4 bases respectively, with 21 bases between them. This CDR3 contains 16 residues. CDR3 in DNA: TGTGCCAGCAGCCCCGGTCCGGGACTTGCCAGTTACGAGCAGTACTTC. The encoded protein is CASSPGPGLASYEQYF.

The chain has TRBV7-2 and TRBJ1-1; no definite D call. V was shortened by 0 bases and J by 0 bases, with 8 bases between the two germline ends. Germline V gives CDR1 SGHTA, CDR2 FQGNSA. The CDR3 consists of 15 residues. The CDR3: CASSLAHNMNTEAFF. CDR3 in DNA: TGTGCCAGCAGCTTAGCCCATAACATGAACACTGAAGCTTTCTTT.

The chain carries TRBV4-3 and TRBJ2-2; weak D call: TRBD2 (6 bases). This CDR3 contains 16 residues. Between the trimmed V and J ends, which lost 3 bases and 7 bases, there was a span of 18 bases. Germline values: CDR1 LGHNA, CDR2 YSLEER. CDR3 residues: CASSHKQLAGDGELFF. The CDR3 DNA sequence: TGCGCCAGCAGCCATAAGCAACTAGCCGGAGACGGGGAGCTGTTTTTT.

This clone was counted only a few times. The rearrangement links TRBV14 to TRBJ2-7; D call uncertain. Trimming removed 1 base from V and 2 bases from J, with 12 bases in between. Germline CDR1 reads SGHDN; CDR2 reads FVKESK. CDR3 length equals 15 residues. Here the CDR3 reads CASSQARVPPYEQYF. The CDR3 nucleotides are TGTGCCAGCAGCCAAGCTCGGGTTCCCCCCTACGAGCAGTACTTC. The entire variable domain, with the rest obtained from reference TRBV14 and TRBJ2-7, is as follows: EAGVTQFPSHSVIEKGQTVTLRCDPISGHDNLYWYRRVMGKEIKFLLHFVKESKQDESGMPNNRFLAERTGGTYSTLKVQPAELEDSGVYFCASSQARVPPYEQYFGPGTRLTVT.

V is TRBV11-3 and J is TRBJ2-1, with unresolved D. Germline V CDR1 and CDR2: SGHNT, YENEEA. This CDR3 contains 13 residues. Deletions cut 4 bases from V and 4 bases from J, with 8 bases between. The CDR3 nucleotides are TGTGCCAGCAGCTCTAATTATTACAATGAGCAGTTCTTC. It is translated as CASSSNYYNEQFF.

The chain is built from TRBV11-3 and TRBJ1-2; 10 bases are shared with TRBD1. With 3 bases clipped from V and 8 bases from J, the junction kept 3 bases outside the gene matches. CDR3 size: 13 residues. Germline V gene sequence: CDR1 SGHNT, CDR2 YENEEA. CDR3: CASSFRTGGGYTF. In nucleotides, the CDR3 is TGTGCCAGCAGCTTCCGGACAGGGGGAGGCTACACCTTC.

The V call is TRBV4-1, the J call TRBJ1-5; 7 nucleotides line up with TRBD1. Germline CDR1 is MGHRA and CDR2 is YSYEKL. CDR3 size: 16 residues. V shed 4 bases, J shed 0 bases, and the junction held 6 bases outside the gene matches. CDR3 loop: CASSLGTAYSNQPQHF. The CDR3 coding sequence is TGCGCCAGCAGCCTAGGGACAGCTTATAGCAATCAGCCCCAGCATTTT.

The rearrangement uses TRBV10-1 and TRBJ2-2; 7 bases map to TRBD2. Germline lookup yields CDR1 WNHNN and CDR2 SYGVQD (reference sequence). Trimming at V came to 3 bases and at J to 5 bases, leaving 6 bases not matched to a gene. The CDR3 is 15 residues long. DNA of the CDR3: TGCGCCAGCAGTGAAAGCCTAGCGGATACCGGGGAGCTGTTTTTT. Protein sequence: CASSESLADTGELFF.

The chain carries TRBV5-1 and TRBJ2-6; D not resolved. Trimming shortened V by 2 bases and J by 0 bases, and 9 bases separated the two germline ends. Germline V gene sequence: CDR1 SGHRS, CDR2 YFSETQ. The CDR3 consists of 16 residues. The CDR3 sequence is CASSFLLSSGANVLTF. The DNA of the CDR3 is TGCGCCAGCAGCTTCCTACTTAGCTCTGGGGCCAACGTCCTGACTTTC.

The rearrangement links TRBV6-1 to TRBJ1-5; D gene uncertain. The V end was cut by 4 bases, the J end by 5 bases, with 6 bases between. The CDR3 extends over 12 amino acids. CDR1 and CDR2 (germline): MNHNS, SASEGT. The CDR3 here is CASSGDYQPQHF. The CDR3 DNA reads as TGTGCCAGCAGTGGAGACTATCAGCCCCAGCATTTT.

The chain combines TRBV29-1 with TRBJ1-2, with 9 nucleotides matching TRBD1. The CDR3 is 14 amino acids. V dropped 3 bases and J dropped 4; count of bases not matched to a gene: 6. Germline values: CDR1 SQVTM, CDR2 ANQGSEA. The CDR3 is CSVELRDRAYGYTF. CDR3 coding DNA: TGCAGCGTTGAGCTCCGGGACAGGGCCTATGGCTACACCTTC.

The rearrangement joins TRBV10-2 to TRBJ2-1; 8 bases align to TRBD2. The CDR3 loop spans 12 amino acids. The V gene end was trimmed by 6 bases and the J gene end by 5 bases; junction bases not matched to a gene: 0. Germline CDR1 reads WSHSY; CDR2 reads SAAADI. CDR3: CASRLADNEQFF. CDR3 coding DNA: TGCGCCAGCAGACTAGCGGACAATGAGCAGTTCTTC.